The 21 T cell receptor beta chains listed next were all sequenced from one sample in a study of tumor-infiltrating lymphocytes in localized non-small cell lung cancer. Using immunoSEQ multiplex PCR, the repertoire was profiled, and TCRdb retains in-frame clones only, with some absent. The sample holds 14,000 to 15,000 clones, 81% seen once. Sequencing used lung tumor tissue. These TCRs come from a human donor with non-small cell lung cancer.

By sample fraction, this clone is medium-sized (0.01 to 0.1%). The chain employs TRBV6-1 and TRBJ1-4; D may be TRBD1 (6 bases). Germline V gene data show CDR1 as MNHNS and CDR2 as SASEGT. The CDR3 loop spans 14 amino acids. Trimming took 8 bases from V and 0 from J, leaving 10 bases between them. In DNA form, the CDR3 reads TGTGCCAGCTCTAGACAGGCAACTAATGAAAAACTGTTTTTT. Its translation: CASSRQATNEKLFF.

This chain uses TRBV27 with TRBJ2-3, with 7 bases lining up with TRBD2. The germline V gene has CDR1 MNHEY and CDR2 SMNVEV (reference sequence). After removal of 2 bases from V and 3 bases from J, the junction contained 14 bases not matched to a gene. CDR3 length: 18 residues. The CDR3 protein is CASSLKLVGGRGTDTQYF. The CDR3 coding sequence is TGTGCCAGCAGTTTAAAATTGGTGGGGGGGAGAGGGACAGATACGCAGTATTTT.

V gene TRBV29-1 combines with J gene TRBJ2-2, with 10 nucleotides matching TRBD1. V lost 1 base, J lost 2 bases, and 7 bases stayed unmatched. The CDR3 consists of 17 residues. The germline CDR1 and CDR2 sequences are SQVTM and ANQGSEA. The CDR3 reads CSVEVPRQGANTGELFF. The DNA of the CDR3 is TGCAGCGTTGAAGTCCCGAGACAGGGGGCCAACACCGGGGAGCTGTTTTTT.

The genes are TRBV5-1 and TRBJ2-5; tentatively, D is TRBD1 (6 bases). The CDR3 spans 16 residues. Germline CDR1 and CDR2: SGHRS and YFSETQ. V lost 3 bases, J lost 4 bases, and 19 bases lay in between. The CDR3 DNA is TGCGCCAGCAGCTGGGCCCCCACAGGGTCTGCAGAGACCCAGTACTTC. It codes for CASSWAPTGSAETQYF.

The gene calls are TRBV7-9 and TRBJ2-1; 12 bases line up with TRBD2. Unmatched junction bases numbered 12, after V lost 5 bases and J lost 4 bases. Germline V gene lookup returns CDR1 SEHNR and CDR2 FQNEAQ (reference sequence). The length of the CDR3 is 18 residues. The CDR3 DNA is TGTGCCAGCAGCCCGTTAAGGACTAGCGGGGATGCATACAATGAGCAGTTCTTC. Its translation is CASSPLRTSGDAYNEQFF.

This chain joins TRBV6-5 and TRBJ1-2; no reliable D call. This CDR3 has 14 residues. V was pared by 0 bases and J by 4 bases, with 9 bases between. The germline V gene has CDR1 MNHEY and CDR2 SVGAGI. The CDR3 DNA sequence: TGTGCCAGCAGTTACTCGAGCGTAGCCTATGGCTACACCTTC. Amino acids: CASSYSSVAYGYTF.

The chain is built from TRBV5-1 and TRBJ2-1; TRBD2 matches 14 bases. The CDR3 runs to 14 residues. With V trimmed by 4 bases and J by 9 bases, 3 bases remained unmatched. Germline loops: CDR1 SGHRS, CDR2 YFSETQ. CDR3: CASSHGLAGGEQFF. DNA for the CDR3: TGCGCCAGCAGCCACGGACTAGCGGGAGGTGAGCAGTTCTTC. Full variable domain (missing parts from reference TRBV5-1 and TRBJ2-1): KAGVTQTPRYLIKTRGQQVTLSCSPISGHRSVSWYQQTPGQGLQFLFEYFSETQRNKGNFPGRFSGRQFSNSRSEMNVSTLELGDSALYLCASSHGLAGGEQFFGPGTRLTVL.

The chain combines TRBV14 with TRBJ2-7, with D perhaps assigned TRBD1 or TRBD2 (5 bases each). CDR1 and CDR2 from the germline V gene are SGHDN and FVKESK. V lost 4 bases and J lost 3, with 13 bases in between. The CDR3 runs to 14 residues. The CDR3: CASSLGTGYYEQYF. The CDR3 nucleotides read TGTGCCAGCAGCCTAGGGACGGGATACTACGAGCAGTACTTC.

The chain carries TRBV7-2 and TRBJ2-1; 7 nucleotides align to TRBD1. CDR1 and CDR2 from the germline V gene are SGHTA and FQGNSA. The CDR3 loop spans 17 amino acids. V dropped 1 base and J dropped 0; count of bases not matched to a gene: 6. This CDR3 is CASSLGYRGSSYNEQFF. The CDR3 bases are TGTGCCAGCAGCTTAGGATACAGGGGAAGCTCCTACAATGAGCAGTTCTTC.

The rearrangement links TRBV7-2 to TRBJ2-7; D tentatively reads TRBD1 or TRBD2 (5 bases each). CDR3 length: 14 residues. Germline V gene sequence: CDR1 SGHTA, CDR2 FQGNSA. Trimming shortened V by 5 bases and J by 3 bases, and 14 bases separated the two germline ends. The CDR3 DNA reads TGTGCCAGCAGCCCAACCGGGACGTACTACGAGCAGTACTTC. Translation gives CASSPTGTYYEQYF.

This rearrangement joins TRBV27 to TRBJ2-3; 13 bases agree with TRBD2. CDR3 length: 19 amino acids. Germline CDR1 and CDR2: MNHEY and SMNVEV (reference sequence). Unmatched junction bases numbered 11, after V lost 3 bases and J lost 2 bases. The CDR3, as DNA: TGTGCCAGCAGTTTGGTGACTAGCGGGAGGTGGAGGGCCACAGATACGCAGTATTTT. Translation: CASSLVTSGRWRATDTQYF.

This clone has only a few counts. The genes are TRBV4-3 and TRBJ2-6; D tentatively fits TRBD1 or TRBD2 (5 bases each). The CDR3 runs to 16 residues. V gave up 3 bases and J gave up 0 bases, with 9 bases separating them. Looked up from germline, CDR1 is LGHNA and CDR2 is YSLEER. CDR3 DNA sequence: TGCGCCAGCAGCCAGGGGACCGGCTCTGGGGCCAACGTCCTGACTTTC. Its protein is CASSQGTGSGANVLTF.

The chain is built from TRBV7-2 and TRBJ1-2; tentative D call: TRBD1 (5 bases). Deletions cut 2 bases from V and 1 base from J, with 11 bases between. The CDR3 totals 15 residues. Germline V lookup: CDR1 SGHTA, CDR2 FQGNSA. The CDR3, as DNA: TGTGCCAGCAGCTTATTGGGGGGGTATAACTATGGCTACACCTTC. Its translation: CASSLLGGYNYGYTF.

This clone has just one count. The rearrangement uses TRBV7-2 and TRBJ2-7; D is possibly TRBD2 (5 bases). V lost 5 bases and J 7 bases, leaving 18 bases between the germline ends. The CDR3 consists of 14 residues. Germline values: CDR1 SGHTA, CDR2 FQGNSA. This CDR3 reads CASSPGIRTGEQYF. The DNA of the CDR3 is TGTGCCAGCAGCCCGGGAATCAGGACGGGGGAGCAGTACTTC.

This clone turned up a few times. V is TRBV5-4 and J is TRBJ1-2, with 9 bases identical to TRBD1. This CDR3 comprises 15 residues. Looked up from germline, CDR1 is SGHNT and CDR2 is YYREEE (reference sequence). V lost 3 bases, J lost 4 bases, and 7 bases stayed unmatched. The CDR3 DNA is TGTGCCAGCAGCTGGGGACAGGGATGGGGCTATGGCTACACCTTC. Translating gives CASSWGQGWGYGYTF.

Here the CDR3 reads CASTGAGTGADTQYF. DNA of the CDR3: TGTGCCAGCACGGGAGCGGGAACCGGCGCAGATACGCAGTATTTT. The chain carries TRBV2 and TRBJ2-3, with 7 bases identical to TRBD2. J gave up 4 bases and V 7 bases, and 11 bases lay outside the gene matches. CDR1 and CDR2 from the germline V gene are SNHLY and FYNNEI. The CDR3 is 15 amino acids.

This clone is a singleton in its sample. The chain has TRBV5-1 and TRBJ1-6; TRBD1 agrees at 7 bases. The germline CDR1 and CDR2 sequences are SGHRS and YFSETQ. CDR3 length equals 15 residues. J lost 8 bases, V lost 1 base, and 6 bases had no gene match. The CDR3 sequence is CASSLFQGGDSPLHF. The CDR3 region has the DNA TGCGCCAGCAGCTTGTTTCAGGGGGGTGATTCACCCCTCCACTTT.

The rearrangement uses TRBV19 and TRBJ2-2, with 7 bases fitting TRBD2. The V gene's germline CDR1 is LNHDA and CDR2 SQIVND (reference sequence). Trimming removed 5 bases from V and 5 bases from J; junction bases left unmatched: 14. The length of the CDR3 is 17 residues. This chain's CDR3 is CASSPKGGVGGTGELFF. In nucleotides, the CDR3 is TGTGCCAGTAGTCCTAAGGGAGGGGTCGGGGGAACCGGGGAGCTGTTTTTT.

This chain joins TRBV21-1 and TRBJ2-2. TRBV21-1 is noted as a pseudogene. This CDR3 contains 15 residues. DNA for the CDR3: TGTGCCAGCGGCACTTCGGAGAGGGGCACCGGGGAGCTGTTTTTT. Protein sequence: CASGTSERGTGELFF.

The sample holds one count of this clone. The V call is TRBV19, the J call TRBJ2-3, with TRBD2 matching 7 bases. This CDR3 is built from 14 residues. J was trimmed by 4 bases and V by 5 bases; bases with no gene match: 6. Germline CDR1 is LNHDA and CDR2 is SQIVND (reference sequence). DNA of the CDR3: TGTGCCAGTAGTCCTCGACTAGCCCCAGATACGCAGTATTTT. Residues: CASSPRLAPDTQYF.

The chain recombines TRBV10-3 with TRBJ2-7; TRBD1 matches 7 bases. Germline trimming cut 6 bases from V and 3 bases from J; bases unmatched to any gene: 11. The CDR3 sequence is 15 residues long. Germline values: CDR1 ENHRY, CDR2 SYGVKD. CDR3: CAIRDMGQSNYEQYF. CDR3 DNA sequence: TGTGCCATCAGAGATATGGGACAGAGCAACTACGAGCAGTACTTC.